These 8 T cell receptor beta chains originate from one sample sequenced in a study of technical replicates of blood from a handful of donors. Sequencing was performed with immunoSEQ multiplex PCR; in TCRdb, only in-frame clones are kept and a portion is missing. The repertoire includes some 87,000 clones, about 96% of them detected once, and around 0.31% sits in the top ten. Material: T cells isolated from PBMCs. The receptors here all came from a human donor in good health.

CDR3 sequence reads: CASSIGTGAYEQYF. In DNA, the CDR3 is TGTGCCAGTAGTATCGGGACAGGGGCTTACGAGCAGTACTTC. The rearrangement uses TRBV19 and TRBJ2-7, with 10 positions matching TRBD1. CDR3 length: 14 residues. The germline CDR1 and CDR2 sequences are LNHDA and SQIVND (reference sequence). Germline trimming cut 3 bases from V and 4 bases from J; bases unmatched to any gene: 3.

The chain uses TRBV9 and TRBJ2-5; 9 nucleotides agree with TRBD2. The germline gives CDR1 SGDLS, CDR2 YYNGEE. The CDR3 covers 14 residues. Trimming cost V 2 bases and J 5 bases; bases outside gene matches: 4. CDR3 nucleotide sequence: TGTGCCAGCAGCGTTAGCGGGGGAGGGGAGACCCAGTACTTC. Its translation: CASSVSGGGETQYF.

This chain links TRBV19 with TRBJ2-4, with a tentative D call TRBD1 (5 bases). Germline assignment: CDR1 LNHDA and CDR2 SQIVND (reference sequence). CDR3 length: 11 residues. V was pared by 7 bases and J by 6 bases, with 7 bases between. CDR3 nucleotide sequence: TGTGCCAGTATTCAGGGAAACATTCAGTACTTC. Encoded protein: CASIQGNIQYF.

This clone showed up just once. CDR3 in amino acids: CSVEGNNYGYTF. DNA for the CDR3: TGCAGCGTTGAGGGCAACAACTATGGCTACACCTTC. This chain uses TRBV29-1 with TRBJ1-2; no clear D. Germline lookup yields CDR1 SQVTM and CDR2 ANQGSEA. The CDR3 sequence is 12 residues long. V was cut by 3 bases and J by 2 bases, with 7 bases left in between.

This chain joins TRBV10-3 and TRBJ1-1, with 9 bases that match TRBD1. V gave up 1 base and J gave up 6 bases; unmatched junction bases: 9. Germline-derived CDR1 and CDR2 are ENHRY and SYGVKD. The length of the CDR3 is 16 residues. The CDR3 is CAISEYAGTGSAEAFF. The DNA of the CDR3 is TGTGCCATCAGTGAGTACGCTGGGACAGGGTCGGCTGAAGCTTTCTTT.

This clone was found once. The chain uses TRBV5-1 and TRBJ2-1; 14 bases map to TRBD2. The CDR3 spans 19 residues. Germline V gene lookup returns CDR1 SGHRS and CDR2 YFSETQ. J gave up 1 base and V 0 bases, and 6 bases lay outside the gene matches. CDR3 amino acids: CASSLEAGLAGVSYNEQFF. In nucleotides, the CDR3 is TGCGCCAGCAGCTTGGAGGCGGGACTAGCGGGAGTATCCTACAATGAGCAGTTCTTC.

This sequence joins TRBV7-9 and TRBJ2-7, with D possibly TRBD1 on 6 matching bases. This CDR3 comprises 14 residues. Germline CDR1 reads SEHNR; CDR2 reads FQNEAQ (reference sequence). Trimming took off 2 bases at V and 4 bases at J, with 12 bases between the two ends. In DNA form, the CDR3 reads TGTGCCAGCAGCTTAAGGGCAGGGGATTACGAGCAGTACTTC. Residues: CASSLRAGDYEQYF.

The chain recombines TRBV2 with TRBJ2-7, with D perhaps TRBD2 (6 bases). The length of the CDR3 is 13 residues. CDR1 SNHLY and CDR2 FYNNEI come from the germline V gene. Trimming left V 9 bases short and J 0 bases short, with 12 bases between. The CDR3 here is CARSRGDSYEQYF. The CDR3 nucleotides are TGTGCCAGGAGCCGCGGGGACTCCTACGAGCAGTACTTC.